One and the same sample provided the 9 T cell receptor beta chains below, sequenced in a study of liver allograft versus peripheral blood T cells. Study in general: Within transplanted livers, the T cell receptor repertoires were examined and compared against the repertoires present in the peripheral blood of liver transplant recipients.

TCRdb itself ran the reads through MiXCR, one entry per CDR3 protein. The table records 8,500 to 9,500 distinct CDR3 sequences, roughly 20% of them present only once. These TCRs come from a human patient who had a liver transplant. Some T cells may arise from the graft donor.

This clonotype was seen ten or more times. The chain joins TRBV28 to TRBJ2-7; a possible D gene is TRBD1 (6 bases). Germline CDR1 is MDHEN and CDR2 is SYDVKM. Trimming cost V 1 base and J 3 bases, with 13 bases left between them. The length of the CDR3 is 15 residues. The CDR3 is CASSLFHRDHYEQYF. The CDR3 nucleotides are TGTGCCAGCAGTTTATTTCACAGGGACCACTACGAGCAGTACTTC.

In its sample, this clonotype was seen once. J is TRBJ2-3 and V is TRBV20-1; weak D call: TRBD2 (5 bases). The CDR3 covers 13 residues. Germline assignment: CDR1 DFQATT and CDR2 SNEGSKA (reference sequence). Trimming cost V 6 bases and J 2 bases, with 12 bases left between them. The CDR3 DNA reads TGCAGTGCGTATCACCGGGACACAGATACGCAGTATTTT. This encodes CSAYHRDTDTQYF.

This clonotype was detected a few times. V gene TRBV30 combines with J gene TRBJ1-2, with TRBD1 identical over 7 bases. The length of the CDR3 is 13 residues. Trimming removed 7 bases from V and 2 bases from J; junction bases left unmatched: 7. In germline, CDR1 is GTSNPN, CDR2 SVGIG (reference sequence). The CDR3 sequence is CAFNRGFNYGYTF. In nucleotides, the CDR3 is TGTGCCTTTAACAGGGGTTTCAACTATGGCTACACCTTC.

This clonotype has just a few counts. J is TRBJ2-6 and V is TRBV30; perhaps TRBD2 as D (6 bases). This CDR3 spans 13 amino acids. The germline gives CDR1 GTSNPN, CDR2 SVGIG (reference sequence). The CDR3 DNA is TGTGCTCGGGGGAGCTCTGGGGCCAACGTCCTGACTTTC. It codes for CARGSSGANVLTF. Filled out from reference TRBV30 and TRBJ2-6, the complete variable domain reads SQTIHQWPATLVQPVGSPLSLECTVEGTSNPNLYWYRQAAGRGLQLLFYSVGIGQISSEVPQNLSASRPQDRQFILSSKKLLLSDSGFYLCARGSSGANVLTFGAGSRLTVL.

A word on this clonotype: The conserved phenylalanine or tryptophan is not found at the CDR3 terminus, so this likely reflects a read error. The V and J genes are TRBV27 and TRBJ2-7, with TRBD1 matching over 7 bases. The V gene end was trimmed by 1 base and the J gene end by 6 bases; junction bases not matched to a gene: 3. The germline CDR1 and CDR2 sequences are MNHEY and SMNVEV (reference sequence). The CDR3 has 13 residues. In nucleotides, the CDR3 is TGTGCCAGCAGTTTATACAGGGGATCCGAGCAGTACTCC. As protein: CASSLYRGSEQYS.

By share of the sample, this clonotype is medium-sized. The chain carries TRBV7-2 and TRBJ1-1; the D is unclear. The CDR3 runs to 14 residues. CDR1 and CDR2 from the germline V gene are SGHTA and FQGNSA. Trimming removed 1 base at V and 3 bases at J, with 9 bases between. The DNA for the CDR3 is TGTGCCAGCAGCTTAGTCCGTCAACACACTGAAGCTTTCTTT. Amino acid sequence: CASSLVRQHTEAFF.

This clonotype has more than one count but fewer than ten. The CDR3 DNA is TGTGCCAGCAGCCTTCAAGGGCGAGAAGAGACCCAGTACTTC. Amino acid sequence: CASSLQGREETQYF. The chain has TRBV5-6 and TRBJ2-5; D call uncertain. The CDR3 totals 14 residues. The V and J ends lost 4 bases and 3 bases respectively, with 13 bases between them. In germline, CDR1 is SGHDT, CDR2 YYEEEE.

This clonotype has just a few counts. The chain combines TRBV6-6 with TRBJ1-1; 8 bases are shared with TRBD1. The V segment lost 5 bases and the J segment 5 bases; nucleotides outside the gene matches: 4. The CDR3 has 13 residues. CDR1 and CDR2 from the germline V gene are MNHNY and SVGAGI (reference sequence). The CDR3 nucleotides are TGTGCCAGCAGTAAACAGGGGGAGACTGAAGCTTTCTTT. This encodes CASSKQGETEAFF.

This clonotype has a count of ten or more. The chain employs TRBV19 and TRBJ1-5; 12 bases fit TRBD1. This CDR3 has 16 amino acids. Germline CDR1 reads LNHDA; CDR2 reads SQIVND (reference sequence). Trimming at V came to 5 bases and at J to 6 bases, leaving 8 bases not matched to a gene. This chain's CDR3 is CASSSPGTGGSQPQHF. The CDR3, as DNA: TGTGCCAGTAGTTCTCCCGGGACAGGGGGCAGTCAGCCCCAGCATTTT.